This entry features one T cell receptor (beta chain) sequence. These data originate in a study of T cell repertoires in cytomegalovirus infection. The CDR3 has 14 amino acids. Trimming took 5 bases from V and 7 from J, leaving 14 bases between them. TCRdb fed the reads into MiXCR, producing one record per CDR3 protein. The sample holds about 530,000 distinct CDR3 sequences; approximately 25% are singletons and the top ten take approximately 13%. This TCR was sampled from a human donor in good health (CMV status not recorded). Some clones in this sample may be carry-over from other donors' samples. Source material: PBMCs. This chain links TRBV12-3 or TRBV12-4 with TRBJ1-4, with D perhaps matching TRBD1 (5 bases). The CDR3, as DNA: TGTGCCAGCAGTCCGGCCGGGACGGCTGAAAAACTGTTTTTT. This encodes CASSPAGTAEKLFF.